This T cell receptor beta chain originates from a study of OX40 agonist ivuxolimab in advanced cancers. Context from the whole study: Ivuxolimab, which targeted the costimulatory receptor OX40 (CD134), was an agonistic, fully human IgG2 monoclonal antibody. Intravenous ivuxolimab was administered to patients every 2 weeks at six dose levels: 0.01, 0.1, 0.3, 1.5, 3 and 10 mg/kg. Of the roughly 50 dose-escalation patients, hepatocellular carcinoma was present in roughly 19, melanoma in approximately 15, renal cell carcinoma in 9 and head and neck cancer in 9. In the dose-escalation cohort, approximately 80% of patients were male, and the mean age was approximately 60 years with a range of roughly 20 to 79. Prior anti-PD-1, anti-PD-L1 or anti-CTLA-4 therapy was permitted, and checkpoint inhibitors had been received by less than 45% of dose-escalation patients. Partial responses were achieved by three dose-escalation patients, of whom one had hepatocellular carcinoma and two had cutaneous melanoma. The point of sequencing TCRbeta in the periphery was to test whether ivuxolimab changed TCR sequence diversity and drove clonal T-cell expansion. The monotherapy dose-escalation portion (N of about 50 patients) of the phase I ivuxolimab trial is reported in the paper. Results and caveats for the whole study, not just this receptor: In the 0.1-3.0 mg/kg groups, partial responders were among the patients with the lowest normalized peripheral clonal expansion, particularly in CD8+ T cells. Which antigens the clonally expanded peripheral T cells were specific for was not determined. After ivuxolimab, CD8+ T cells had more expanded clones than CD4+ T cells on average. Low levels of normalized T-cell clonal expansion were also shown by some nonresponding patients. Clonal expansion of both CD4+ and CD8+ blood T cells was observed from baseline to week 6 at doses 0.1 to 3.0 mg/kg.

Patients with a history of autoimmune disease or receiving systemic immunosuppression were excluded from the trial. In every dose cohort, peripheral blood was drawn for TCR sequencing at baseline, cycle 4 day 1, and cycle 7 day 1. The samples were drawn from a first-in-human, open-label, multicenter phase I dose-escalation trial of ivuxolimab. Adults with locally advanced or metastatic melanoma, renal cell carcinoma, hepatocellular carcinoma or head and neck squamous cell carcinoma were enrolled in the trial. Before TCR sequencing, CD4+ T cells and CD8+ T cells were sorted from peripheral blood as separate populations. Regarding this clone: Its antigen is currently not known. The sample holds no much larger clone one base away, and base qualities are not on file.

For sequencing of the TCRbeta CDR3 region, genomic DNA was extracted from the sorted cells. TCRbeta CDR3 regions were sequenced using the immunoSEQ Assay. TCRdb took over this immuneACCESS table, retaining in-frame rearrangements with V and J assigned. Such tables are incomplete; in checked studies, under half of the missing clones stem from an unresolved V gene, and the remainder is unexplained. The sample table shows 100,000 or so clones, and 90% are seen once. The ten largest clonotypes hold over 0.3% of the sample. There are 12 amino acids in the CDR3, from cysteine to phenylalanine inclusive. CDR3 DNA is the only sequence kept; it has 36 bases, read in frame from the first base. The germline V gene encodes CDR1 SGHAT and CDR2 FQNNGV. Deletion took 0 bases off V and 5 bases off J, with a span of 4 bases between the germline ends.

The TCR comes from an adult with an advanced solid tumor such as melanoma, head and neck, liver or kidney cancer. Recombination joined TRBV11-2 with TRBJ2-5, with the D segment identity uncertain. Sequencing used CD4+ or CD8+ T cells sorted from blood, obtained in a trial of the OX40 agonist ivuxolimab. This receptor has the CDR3 CASSLDRETQYF. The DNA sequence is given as TGTGCCAGCAGCTTAGATCGGGAGACCCAGTACTTC.